This is a list of T cell receptor beta chains from one sample in a study of blood T cell repertoires in COVID-19. Method: immunoSEQ multiplex PCR; TCRdb's copy keeps in-frame clones and lacks some. The sample yields roughly 190,000 clones, about 95% seen once. Sequences were obtained from peripheral blood. All receptors come from a man younger than 45 with COVID-19, enrolled during active disease. Each CDR3 is given with its conserved first and last residue. The D gene is left open where the match is weak. Clone size is given for some rows only: seen once, a few or many times, or a class if the clone is expanded.

d_call j_call v_call clone_size cdr3_nt cdr3_aa
TRBD1 TRBJ1-1 TRBV5-1 . TGCGCCAGCAGCTGGGTTACAGGGGTCAACACTGAAGCTTTCTTT CASSWVTGVNTEAFF
TRBD2 TRBJ2-3 TRBV7-2 . TGTGCCAGCAGCCCTCCTAGCGGGGGAACCCTTAGCACAGATACGCAGTATTTT CASSPPSGGTLSTDTQYF
TRBD1 TRBJ1-2 TRBV19 . TGTGCCAGTAGTAGTCCGGGACAGGGGGCTGGCTACACCTTC CASSSPGQGAGYTF
TRBD1 TRBJ1-2 TRBV15 . TGTGCCACCAGCACTCGCCTCACAGGGGACGGCTACACCTTC CATSTRLTGDGYTF
. TRBJ1-2 TRBV7-9 once TGTGCCAGCAGCTTTGGCAGGGAGGTCTATGGCTACACCTTC CASSFGREVYGYTF
TRBD1 TRBJ2-7 TRBV19 . TGTGCCAGCGGGATAGGACAGGCAAGCTCCTACGAGCAGTACTTC CASGIGQASSYEQYF
TRBD1 TRBJ2-7 TRBV5-1 once TGCGCCAGCAGCAGAGGACAGGCTCGCTACGAGCAGTACTTC CASSRGQARYEQYF
TRBD2 TRBJ2-7 TRBV3-1/TRBV3-2 . TGTGCCAGCAGCATAGGACTAGCGGGGAACCAGCAGTACTTC CASSIGLAGNQQYF
TRBD1 TRBJ1-2 TRBV2 . TGTGCCAGCAGTGAGCAGGGGGTCGACTATGGCTACACCTTC CASSEQGVDYGYTF
. TRBJ2-5 TRBV4-1 once TGCGCCAGCAGCCAAGAGGGCAGGGCCCGTTTCCAAGAGACCCAGTACTTC CASSQEGRARFQETQYF
TRBD1 TRBJ1-6 TRBV6-6 . TGTGCCACCGGACAGGGGAGTTCACCCCTCCACTTT CATGQGSSPLHF
TRBD2 TRBJ2-5 TRBV19 once TGTGCCAGTAGTATGACTAGCGGGGGGGCGGAGACCCAGTACTTC CASSMTSGGAETQYF
TRBD2 TRBJ2-5 TRBV4-1 . TGCGCCAGCAGCCAAGGGACTAGCGGGGTGGAGACCCAGTACTTC CASSQGTSGVETQYF
. TRBJ1-6 TRBV6-2/TRBV6-3 . TGTGCCAGCAGTTACTCGGAGGGTAACTCACCCCTCCACTTT CASSYSEGNSPLHF
TRBD1 TRBJ2-7 TRBV9 . TGTGCCAGCAGCTCGGGACAGGGTCCATACGAGCAGTACTTC CASSSGQGPYEQYF
. TRBJ2-1 TRBV6-4 . TGTGCCAGCAGTGACGGGAGGGGGACCTACAATGAGCAGTTCTTC CASSDGRGTYNEQFF
TRBD1 TRBJ2-5 TRBV24-1 . TGTGCCACCAGTGATCCGCAAGGGACAGGCCAAGAGACCCAGTACTTC CATSDPQGTGQETQYF
TRBD1 TRBJ1-3 TRBV10-3 once TGTGCCATCAGCCTCCGGGACAGCCGGACCTCTGGAAACACCATATATTTT CAISLRDSRTSGNTIYF
. TRBJ2-3 TRBV6-6 . TGTGCCAGCAGCCCAGGCAGGGGTAGTGGAGATACGCAGTATTTT CASSPGRGSGDTQYF
TRBD1 TRBJ1-3 TRBV2 once TGTGCCAGCAGCCGACAGGGGTCTTCCGGAAACACCATATATTTT CASSRQGSSGNTIYF
. TRBJ1-5 TRBV18 . TGTGCCAGCTCACCACAGCTTGGCAATCAGCCCCAGCATTTT CASSPQLGNQPQHF
. TRBJ2-3 TRBV28 . TGTGCCAGCACCCCTCTTGTGGGGGCCGTCGCAGATACGCAGTATTTT CASTPLVGAVADTQYF
. TRBJ1-1 TRBV11-2 . TGTGCCAGCAGCTTAGAGGACAGAGGGGCTGAAGCTTTCTTT CASSLEDRGAEAFF
. TRBJ2-3 TRBV2 . TGTGCCAGTTTGGCAGGGGAGGGCCCAGATACGCAGTATTTT CASLAGEGPDTQYF
. TRBJ2-7 TRBV11-3 . TGTGCCAGCAGCCCCCAGAACTACGAGCAGTACTTC CASSPQNYEQYF
. TRBJ2-3 TRBV5-4 . TGTGCCAGCAGCAGTACGGACTCTGGCACAGATACGCAGTATTTT CASSSTDSGTDTQYF
TRBD1 TRBJ1-3 TRBV7-9 once TGTGCCAGCAGCCCGAAGGACAGGCCACCCTCTGGAAACACCATATATTTT CASSPKDRPPSGNTIYF
. TRBJ1-2 TRBV7-9 once TGTGCCAGCAGCTTGCCGACAGGACCATATGGCTACACCTTC CASSLPTGPYGYTF
. TRBJ1-4 TRBV27 . TGTGCCTCCCAGGGGCGCCCTAATGAAAAACTGTTTTTT CASQGRPNEKLFF
. TRBJ1-2 TRBV6-5 . TGTGCCAGCAGTCCAACAGGGTTTGGCTACACCTTC CASSPTGFGYTF
TRBD1 TRBJ2-7 TRBV29-1 . TGCAGCGTACGGACAGGGGGCGGCTACGAGCAGTACTTC CSVRTGGGYEQYF
. TRBJ2-6 TRBV3-1/TRBV3-2 . TGTGCCAGCAGCCAACGGTCCCCTGGGGCCAACGTCCTGACTTTC CASSQRSPGANVLTF
. TRBJ2-7 TRBV29-1 . TGCAGCGTACCTGCGGAGAGCTCCTACGAGCAGTACTTC CSVPAESSYEQYF
TRBD1 TRBJ2-2 TRBV5-1 . TGCGCCAGCAGCTTTATAGGGGGCGCGGACACCGGGGAGCTGTTTTTT CASSFIGGADTGELFF
TRBD1 TRBJ2-1 TRBV9 . TGTGCCAGCAGCGCGGGGGGACAGGGTATCTATGAGCAGTTCTTC CASSAGGQGIYEQFF
TRBD2 TRBJ2-5 TRBV18 . TGTGCCAGCTCACCACCGGGGCTAGCGGGCCTCCAAGAGACCCAGTACTTC CASSPPGLAGLQETQYF
TRBD1 TRBJ2-3 TRBV6-2/TRBV6-3 . TGTGCCAGCAGTTACTCGGAGCGGGGACAGGGGGGCACAGATACGCAGTATTTT CASSYSERGQGGTDTQYF
. TRBJ1-1 TRBV10-2 . TGCGCCAGCAGTGAGTCGCCAGGGATTACTGAAGCTTTCTTT CASSESPGITEAFF
TRBD1 TRBJ2-7 TRBV10-3 . TGTGCCATCAGTGCCTCGGAGGGGACAGGGCCCCTCGAGCAGTACTTC CAISASEGTGPLEQYF
TRBD1 TRBJ1-6 TRBV2 . TGTGCCAGCAGCCGTAAGGGGGCCGATAATTCACCCCTCCACTTT CASSRKGADNSPLHF
. TRBJ1-2 TRBV4-1 . TGCGCCAGCAGCCAAGGCTCCGGACTAACAGGATCTGGCTACACCTTC CASSQGSGLTGSGYTF
TRBD2 TRBJ2-3 TRBV19 . TGTGCCAGTAGTATAGATGTGCTAGCGGGGGTACCTAGCACAGATACGCAGTATTTT CASSIDVLAGVPSTDTQYF
TRBD1 TRBJ1-4 TRBV6-5 once TGTGCCAGCAGCGACACAGGGGGAACTAATGAAAAACTGTTTTTT CASSDTGGTNEKLFF
. TRBJ1-3 TRBV11-2 . TGTGCCAGCAGCTTTTCCCTACAGGGAACTGGAAACACCATATATTTT CASSFSLQGTGNTIYF
. TRBJ1-6 TRBV3-1/TRBV3-2 . TGTGCCAGCAGCGGAGGGAATTCACCCCTCCACTTT CASSGGNSPLHF
TRBD1 TRBJ2-2 TRBV18 . TGTGCCAGCTCACCGAGGGACAGGGACACCGGGGAGCTGTTTTTT CASSPRDRDTGELFF
. TRBJ2-7 TRBV5-4 . TGTGCCAGCAGCTTGGGAACAGGCACCTACGAGCAGTACTTC CASSLGTGTYEQYF
TRBD1 TRBJ1-4 TRBV3-1/TRBV3-2 . TGTGCCAGCAGCCCACTCATTGGACAGGGTGGGGAAAAACTGTTTTTT CASSPLIGQGGEKLFF
TRBD2 TRBJ2-1 TRBV9 . TGTGCCAGCAGCCCCACCCTAGCGGGGGTGAATGAGCAGTTCTTC CASSPTLAGVNEQFF
. TRBJ1-2 TRBV11-2 . TGTGCCAGCAGCTTAGATATAAGGACAGCGACGAACTATGGCTACACCTTC CASSLDIRTATNYGYTF